A selection of T cell receptor beta chains follows, all from one sample in a study of blood T cell repertoires in COVID-19. Assay: immunoSEQ multiplex PCR; the TCRdb copy retains only in-frame clones and omits some. Of about 160,000 clones listed, 79% are singletons. Material for sequencing was peripheral blood. These receptor sequences come from a woman aged 55-69 years with COVID-19, enrolled during active disease. The CDR3 runs from the conserved cysteine through the conserved F or W. The order of the fields is V gene, J gene, D gene, clone size, CDR3 protein, CDR3 DNA. A D gene is named only where the DNA matches it firmly. Part of the rows lack a size; the others show once, few, many or a class for expanded clones.

v_call: TRBV28
j_call: TRBJ2-1
d_call: TRBD1
clone_size: .
cdr3_aa: CASRPQGSGNEQFF
cdr3_nt: TGTGCCAGCAGGCCACAGGGGTCTGGGAATGAGCAGTTCTTC

v_call: TRBV11-3
j_call: TRBJ2-3
d_call: TRBD1
clone_size: once
cdr3_aa: CASSRLGQITDTQYF
cdr3_nt: TGTGCCAGCAGCCGACTGGGACAGATCACAGATACGCAGTATTTT

v_call: TRBV27
j_call: TRBJ2-2
d_call: .
clone_size: .
cdr3_aa: CASSLIQGNTGELFF
cdr3_nt: TGTGCCAGCAGTTTAATACAGGGGAACACCGGGGAGCTGTTTTTT

v_call: TRBV28
j_call: TRBJ1-1
d_call: .
clone_size: many
cdr3_aa: CASSLLGAGANTEAFF
cdr3_nt: TGTGCCAGCAGTTTACTGGGTGCAGGGGCGAACACTGAAGCTTTCTTT

v_call: TRBV6-2/TRBV6-3
j_call: TRBJ2-3
d_call: TRBD1
clone_size: .
cdr3_aa: CASSYGGTGVNTQYF
cdr3_nt: TGTGCCAGCAGTTACGGTGGGACAGGGGTCAATACGCAGTATTTT

v_call: TRBV28
j_call: TRBJ2-7
d_call: TRBD1
clone_size: .
cdr3_aa: CASRMGQHYEQYF
cdr3_nt: TGTGCCAGCAGGATGGGACAGCACTACGAGCAGTACTTC

v_call: TRBV7-2
j_call: TRBJ1-3
d_call: .
clone_size: once
cdr3_aa: CASSPEGGTGNTIYF
cdr3_nt: TGTGCCAGCAGCCCCGAGGGGGGGACTGGAAACACCATATATTTT

v_call: TRBV7-4
j_call: TRBJ1-4
d_call: TRBD1
clone_size: .
cdr3_aa: CASSETGRPGQEEEKLFF
cdr3_nt: TGTGCCAGCAGCGAGACCGGTCGTCCGGGACAGGAGGAGGAAAAACTGTTTTTT

v_call: TRBV4-1
j_call: TRBJ1-2
d_call: .
clone_size: .
cdr3_aa: CASSQDRSYGYTF
cdr3_nt: TGCGCCAGCAGCCAAGACAGGTCCTATGGCTACACCTTC

v_call: TRBV11-2
j_call: TRBJ1-2
d_call: .
clone_size: .
cdr3_aa: CASSSLFKESGGYTF
cdr3_nt: TGTGCCAGCAGCTCACTCTTTAAGGAAAGCGGGGGCTACACCTTC

v_call: TRBV3-1/TRBV3-2
j_call: TRBJ1-4
d_call: .
clone_size: .
cdr3_aa: CASSQDTDPNEKLFF
cdr3_nt: TGTGCCAGCAGCCAAGACACAGATCCAAATGAAAAACTGTTTTTT

v_call: TRBV6-2/TRBV6-3
j_call: TRBJ1-5
d_call: .
clone_size: once
cdr3_aa: CASSLQELFGPQHF
cdr3_nt: TGTGCCAGCAGTCTACAGGAGTTGTTTGGGCCCCAGCATTTT

v_call: TRBV18
j_call: TRBJ2-7
d_call: TRBD1
clone_size: .
cdr3_aa: CASSRGQGTGEQYF
cdr3_nt: TGTGCCAGCTCGCGGGGACAGGGGACGGGTGAGCAGTACTTC

v_call: TRBV5-1
j_call: TRBJ1-6
d_call: .
clone_size: .
cdr3_aa: CASSLGQGPDNSPLHF
cdr3_nt: TGCGCCAGCAGCTTAGGGCAGGGGCCTGATAATTCACCCCTCCACTTT

v_call: TRBV5-4
j_call: TRBJ2-1
d_call: TRBD2
clone_size: few
cdr3_aa: CASSLVAGNNEQFF
cdr3_nt: TGTGCCAGCAGCTTGGTAGCGGGGAACAATGAGCAGTTCTTC

v_call: TRBV7-9
j_call: TRBJ2-1
d_call: TRBD2
clone_size: once
cdr3_aa: CASSFGLALDEQFF
cdr3_nt: TGTGCCAGCAGCTTTGGACTAGCCTTGGATGAGCAGTTCTTC

v_call: TRBV14
j_call: TRBJ2-1
d_call: .
clone_size: once
cdr3_aa: CASSQGVLEQFF
cdr3_nt: TGTGCCAGCAGCCAGGGAGTGTTGGAGCAGTTCTTC

v_call: TRBV6-1
j_call: TRBJ2-7
d_call: .
clone_size: once
cdr3_aa: CASSDLGLGGTAYEQYF
cdr3_nt: TGTGCCAGCAGTGACCTCGGGCTTGGCGGGACCGCGTACGAGCAGTACTTC

v_call: TRBV28
j_call: TRBJ1-2
d_call: TRBD1
clone_size: .
cdr3_aa: CASRPGTGTRANYGYTF
cdr3_nt: TGTGCCAGCAGACCCGGGACAGGGACTAGGGCTAACTATGGCTACACCTTC

v_call: TRBV13
j_call: TRBJ2-3
d_call: TRBD2
clone_size: once
cdr3_aa: CASSLGTSGGGLLGTDTQYF
cdr3_nt: TGTGCCAGCAGCTTAGGGACTAGCGGGGGGGGCCTTCTCGGCACAGATACGCAGTATTTT

v_call: TRBV28
j_call: TRBJ2-1
d_call: TRBD2
clone_size: .
cdr3_aa: CASSLFLAGGDEQFF
cdr3_nt: TGTGCCAGCAGTTTGTTTCTAGCGGGAGGGGATGAGCAGTTCTTC

v_call: TRBV6-2/TRBV6-3
j_call: TRBJ2-1
d_call: TRBD2
clone_size: once
cdr3_aa: CASSYLAGYNEQFF
cdr3_nt: TGTGCCAGCAGTTACCTAGCGGGCTACAATGAGCAGTTCTTC

v_call: TRBV14
j_call: TRBJ1-2
d_call: TRBD1
clone_size: .
cdr3_aa: CASSPWDRGPDGYTF
cdr3_nt: TGTGCCAGCAGCCCCTGGGACAGGGGGCCGGATGGCTACACCTTC

v_call: TRBV5-6
j_call: TRBJ2-5
d_call: TRBD2
clone_size: .
cdr3_aa: CASSFSGGLETQYF
cdr3_nt: TGTGCCAGCAGCTTTTCGGGAGGCCTAGAGACCCAGTACTTC